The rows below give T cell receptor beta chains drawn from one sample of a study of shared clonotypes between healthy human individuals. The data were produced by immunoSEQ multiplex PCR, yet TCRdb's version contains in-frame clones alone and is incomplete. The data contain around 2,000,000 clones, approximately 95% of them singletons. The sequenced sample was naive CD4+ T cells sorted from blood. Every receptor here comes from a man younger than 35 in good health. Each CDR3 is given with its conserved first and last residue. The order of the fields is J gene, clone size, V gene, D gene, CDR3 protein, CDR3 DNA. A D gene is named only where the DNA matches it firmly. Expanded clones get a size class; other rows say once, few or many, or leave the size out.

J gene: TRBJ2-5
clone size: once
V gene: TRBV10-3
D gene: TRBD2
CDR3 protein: CAISWTSGETQYF
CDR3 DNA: TGTGCCATCAGTTGGACTAGCGGAGAGACCCAGTACTTC

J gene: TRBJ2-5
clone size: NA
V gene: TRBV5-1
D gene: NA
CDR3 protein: CASSLKGTQETQYF
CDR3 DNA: TGCGCCAGCAGCTTGAAGGGGACGCAAGAGACCCAGTACTTC

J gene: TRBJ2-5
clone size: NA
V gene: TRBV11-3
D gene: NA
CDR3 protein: CASSLGQGGRETQYF
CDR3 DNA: TGTGCCAGCAGCCTCGGACAGGGAGGGCGCGAGACCCAGTACTTC

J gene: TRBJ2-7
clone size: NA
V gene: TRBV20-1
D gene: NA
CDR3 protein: CSAADSYEQYF
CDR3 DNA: TGCAGTGCAGCTGACAGCTACGAGCAGTACTTC

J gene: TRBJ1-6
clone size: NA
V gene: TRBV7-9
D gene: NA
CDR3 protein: CASSFGGLGNSPLHF
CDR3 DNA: TGTGCCAGCAGCTTCGGGGGTTTGGGTAATTCACCCCTCCACTTT

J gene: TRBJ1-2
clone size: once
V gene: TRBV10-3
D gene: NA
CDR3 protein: CAISETQGGGYTF
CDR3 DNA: TGTGCCATCAGTGAGACACAAGGGGGTGGCTACACCTTC

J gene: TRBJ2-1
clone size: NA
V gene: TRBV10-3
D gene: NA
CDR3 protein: CAISRDGYNEQFF
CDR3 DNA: TGTGCCATCAGTAGGGACGGCTACAATGAGCAGTTCTTC

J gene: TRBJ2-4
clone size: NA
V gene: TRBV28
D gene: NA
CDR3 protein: CASSRDGGKNIQYF
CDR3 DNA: TGTGCCAGCAGTCGAGACGGAGGGAAAAACATTCAGTACTTC

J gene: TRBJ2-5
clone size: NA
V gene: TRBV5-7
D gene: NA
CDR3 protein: CASTPTGRGETQYF
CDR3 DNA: TGTGCCAGCACCCCGACAGGGCGGGGGGAGACCCAGTACTTC

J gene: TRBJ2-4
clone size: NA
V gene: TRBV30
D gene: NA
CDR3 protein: CAWSPGTKNIQYF
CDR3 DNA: TGTGCCTGGAGTCCAGGGACCAAAAACATTCAGTACTTC

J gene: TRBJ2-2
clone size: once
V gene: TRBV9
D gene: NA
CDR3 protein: CASSLDSLNTGELFF
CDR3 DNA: TGTGCCAGCAGCCTAGACAGTCTCAACACCGGGGAGCTGTTTTTT

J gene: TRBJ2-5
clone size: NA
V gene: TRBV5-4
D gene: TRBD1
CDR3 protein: CASNILTGTGGYQETQYF
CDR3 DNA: TGTGCCAGCAATATACTGACCGGGACAGGGGGCTATCAAGAGACCCAGTACTTC

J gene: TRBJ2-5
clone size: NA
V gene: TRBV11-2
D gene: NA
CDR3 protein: CASSWAETQYF
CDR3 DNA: TGTGCCAGCAGTTGGGCAGAGACCCAGTACTTC

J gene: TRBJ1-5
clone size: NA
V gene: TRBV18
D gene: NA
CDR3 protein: CASSPGQSNQPQHF
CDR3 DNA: TGTGCCAGCTCACCAGGGCAAAGCAATCAGCCCCAGCATTTT

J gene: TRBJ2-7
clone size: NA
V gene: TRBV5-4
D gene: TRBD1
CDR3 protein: CASSPGGLTYEQYF
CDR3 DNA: TGTGCCAGCAGCCCAGGGGGTCTAACCTACGAGCAGTACTTC

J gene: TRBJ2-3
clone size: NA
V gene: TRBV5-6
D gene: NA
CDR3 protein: CASQRAGGDTQYF
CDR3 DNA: TGTGCCAGCCAGAGAGCGGGTGGAGATACGCAGTATTTT

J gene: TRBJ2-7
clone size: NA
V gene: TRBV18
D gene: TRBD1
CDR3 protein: CASSRGTGGPYEQYF
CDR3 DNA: TGTGCCAGCTCACGCGGGACAGGGGGTCCCTACGAGCAGTACTTC

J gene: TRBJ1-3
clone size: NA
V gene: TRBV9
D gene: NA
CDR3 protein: CASSVGGTTGNTIYF
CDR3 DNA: TGTGCCAGCAGCGTAGGGGGCACGACTGGAAACACCATATATTTT

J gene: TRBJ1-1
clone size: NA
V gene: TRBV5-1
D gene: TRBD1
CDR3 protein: CASSLGSQGANTEAFF
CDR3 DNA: TGCGCCAGCAGCTTGGGAAGCCAGGGGGCAAACACTGAAGCTTTCTTT

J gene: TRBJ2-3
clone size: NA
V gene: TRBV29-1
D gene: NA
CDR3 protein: CSVAGHYTDTQYF
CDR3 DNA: TGCAGCGTAGCGGGACACTACACAGATACGCAGTATTTT

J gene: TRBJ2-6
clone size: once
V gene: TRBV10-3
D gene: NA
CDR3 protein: CAISVGSTGANVLTF
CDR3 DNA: TGTGCCATCAGTGTAGGGAGTACGGGGGCCAACGTCCTGACTTTC

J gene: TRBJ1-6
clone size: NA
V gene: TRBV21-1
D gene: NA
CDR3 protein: CASSPSRPLHF
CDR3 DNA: TGTGCCAGCAGCCCTTCGCGACCCCTCCACTTT

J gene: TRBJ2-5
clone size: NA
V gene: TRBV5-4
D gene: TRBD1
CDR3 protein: CASSITRGRETQYF
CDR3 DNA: TGTGCCAGCAGCATAACCAGGGGGCGAGAGACCCAGTACTTC

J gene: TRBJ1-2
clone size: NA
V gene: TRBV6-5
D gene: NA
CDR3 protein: CASRQRRDHGYTF
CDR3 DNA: TGTGCCAGCAGACAAAGAAGGGACCATGGCTACACCTTC

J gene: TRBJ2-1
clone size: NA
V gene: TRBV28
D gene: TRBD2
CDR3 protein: CASSPTGLAGGHEQFF
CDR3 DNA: TGTGCCAGCAGTCCCACGGGACTAGCGGGAGGCCATGAGCAGTTCTTC

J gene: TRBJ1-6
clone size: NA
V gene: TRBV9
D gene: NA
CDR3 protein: CASSVGPLSSYNSPLHF
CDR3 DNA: TGTGCCAGCAGCGTAGGACCTCTTAGCTCCTATAATTCACCCCTCCACTTT

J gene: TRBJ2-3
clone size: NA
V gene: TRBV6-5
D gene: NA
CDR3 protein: CASRSQRFTDTQYF
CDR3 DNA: TGTGCCAGCAGGTCCCAACGATTCACAGATACGCAGTATTTT

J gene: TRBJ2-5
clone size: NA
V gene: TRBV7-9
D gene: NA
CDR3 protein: CASSLVSAKGETQYF
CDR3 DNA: TGTGCCAGCAGCTTAGTGTCAGCGAAAGGGGAGACCCAGTACTTC

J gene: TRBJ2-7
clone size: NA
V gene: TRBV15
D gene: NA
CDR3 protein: CATSPSGAYEQYF
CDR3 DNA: TGTGCCACCAGCCCATCGGGCGCCTACGAGCAGTACTTC